Listed below are T cell receptor beta chains from one sample, sequenced in a study of T cell responses to AZD1222 COVID-19 vaccine. Clones were sequenced by immunoSEQ multiplex PCR, and TCRdb holds only the in-frame ones, with some missing. The profile shows about 85,000 clones, 75% to 90% of them singletons. The specimen comprised peripheral blood, sampled on day 0 of AZD1222 vaccination. The receptors here all came from an adult in good health. Each CDR3 is given with its conserved first and last residue. Fields, in order: CDR3 length, V gene, J gene, D gene, clone size, CDR3 DNA, CDR3 protein. The D gene is left open where the match is weak. Clone sizes are given selectively: once, few, many, or a class where the clone is expanded.

cdr3_length: 13
v_call: TRBV30
j_call: TRBJ1-2
d_call: TRBD1
clone_size: .
cdr3_nt: TGTGCCTGGAGGCGGACAGGGGGCTACGGCTACACCTTC
cdr3_aa: CAWRRTGGYGYTF

cdr3_length: 14
v_call: TRBV13
j_call: TRBJ1-1
d_call: .
clone_size: .
cdr3_nt: TGTGCCAGCAGCTTAGGGAGGGAAAACACTGAAGCTTTCTTT
cdr3_aa: CASSLGRENTEAFF

cdr3_length: 11
v_call: TRBV6-5
j_call: TRBJ2-2
d_call: .
clone_size: .
cdr3_nt: TGTGCCAGCAAGGGTAGAGGGGAGCTGTTTTTT
cdr3_aa: CASKGRGELFF

cdr3_length: 12
v_call: TRBV6-5
j_call: TRBJ1-1
d_call: TRBD1
clone_size: .
cdr3_nt: TGTGCCGTAAAGCAGGGGGGCACTGAAGCTTTCTTT
cdr3_aa: CAVKQGGTEAFF

cdr3_length: 14
v_call: TRBV27
j_call: TRBJ2-4
d_call: .
clone_size: few
cdr3_nt: TGTGCCAGCAGTCCGCCGGATTCCAAAAACATTCAGTACTTC
cdr3_aa: CASSPPDSKNIQYF

cdr3_length: 16
v_call: TRBV4-1
j_call: TRBJ1-4
d_call: TRBD1
clone_size: .
cdr3_nt: TGCGCCAGCAGCCTGGGACAGGGGGGGTCTAATGAAAAACTGTTTTTT
cdr3_aa: CASSLGQGGSNEKLFF

cdr3_length: 15
v_call: TRBV19
j_call: TRBJ2-1
d_call: TRBD2
clone_size: few
cdr3_nt: TGTGCCAGTAGGTTCGGGACTAGCGGATACAATGAGCAGTTCTTC
cdr3_aa: CASRFGTSGYNEQFF

cdr3_length: 14
v_call: TRBV27
j_call: TRBJ1-6
d_call: .
clone_size: .
cdr3_nt: TGTGCCAGCAGGCTTAGGACTTCCAATTCACCCCTCCACTTT
cdr3_aa: CASRLRTSNSPLHF

cdr3_length: 14
v_call: TRBV27
j_call: TRBJ1-2
d_call: .
clone_size: .
cdr3_nt: TGTGCCAGCAGTTTATCCGCGACAGTCTATGGCTACACCTTC
cdr3_aa: CASSLSATVYGYTF

cdr3_length: 14
v_call: TRBV7-2
j_call: TRBJ2-1
d_call: TRBD2
clone_size: .
cdr3_nt: TGTGCCAGCAGTAGCGGGAGGGGGAATAATGAGCAGTTCTTC
cdr3_aa: CASSSGRGNNEQFF

cdr3_length: 16
v_call: TRBV27
j_call: TRBJ1-5
d_call: TRBD1
clone_size: once
cdr3_nt: TGTGCCAGCAGCCCGAGCCAGGGGGACAGCAATCAGCCCCAGCATTTT
cdr3_aa: CASSPSQGDSNQPQHF

cdr3_length: 17
v_call: TRBV18
j_call: TRBJ2-5
d_call: TRBD2
clone_size: .
cdr3_nt: TGTGCCAGCTCACCAGAGCTAGCTAGCGGGACATTAGAGACCCAGTACTTC
cdr3_aa: CASSPELASGTLETQYF

cdr3_length: 14
v_call: TRBV5-1
j_call: TRBJ2-5
d_call: TRBD2
clone_size: .
cdr3_nt: TGCGCCAGCAGCCCGGGACTAAGGCTCGAGACCCAGTACTTC
cdr3_aa: CASSPGLRLETQYF

cdr3_length: 14
v_call: TRBV19
j_call: TRBJ1-6
d_call: .
clone_size: .
cdr3_nt: TGTGCCAGTAGGGGGGGTCAGGAAGCATCACCCCTCCACTTT
cdr3_aa: CASRGGQEASPLHF

cdr3_length: 13
v_call: TRBV5-6
j_call: TRBJ2-7
d_call: TRBD1
clone_size: .
cdr3_nt: TGTGCCAGCAGCTTGGGGGCAGGGGGCGAGCAGTACTTC
cdr3_aa: CASSLGAGGEQYF

cdr3_length: 13
v_call: TRBV6-5
j_call: TRBJ2-7
d_call: .
clone_size: .
cdr3_nt: TGTGCCAGCAGCGTCGGGCGGGGATACGAGCAGTACTTC
cdr3_aa: CASSVGRGYEQYF

cdr3_length: 12
v_call: TRBV7-9
j_call: TRBJ1-1
d_call: .
clone_size: .
cdr3_nt: TGTGCCAGCAGCCCCTCGGATCTTTCCGCTTTCTTT
cdr3_aa: CASSPSDLSAFF

cdr3_length: 15
v_call: TRBV7-6
j_call: TRBJ2-7
d_call: TRBD2
clone_size: .
cdr3_nt: TGTGCCAGCAGTACCGGGACTAGCAGACCACTCGGGCAGTACTTC
cdr3_aa: CASSTGTSRPLGQYF

cdr3_length: 14
v_call: TRBV6-1
j_call: TRBJ1-2
d_call: TRBD1
clone_size: once
cdr3_nt: TGTGCCAGCAGTGAACAGGGGGGAGGCTATGGCTACACCTTC
cdr3_aa: CASSEQGGGYGYTF

cdr3_length: 16
v_call: TRBV5-5
j_call: TRBJ1-5
d_call: .
clone_size: .
cdr3_nt: TGTGCCAGCAGCTTTTTTCCAGGGGAAGTCGGTCAGCCCCAGCATTTT
cdr3_aa: CASSFFPGEVGQPQHF

cdr3_length: 16
v_call: TRBV6-5
j_call: TRBJ2-5
d_call: .
clone_size: .
cdr3_nt: TGTGCCAGCAGTTACGGTCGTCAACTCGGGAAAGAGACCCAGTACTTC
cdr3_aa: CASSYGRQLGKETQYF

cdr3_length: 14
v_call: TRBV28
j_call: TRBJ1-6
d_call: .
clone_size: once
cdr3_nt: TGTGCCAGCAGTTTGGGAGCAGGGCCTTCACCCCTCCACTTT
cdr3_aa: CASSLGAGPSPLHF

cdr3_length: 15
v_call: TRBV4-1
j_call: TRBJ2-7
d_call: TRBD1
clone_size: few
cdr3_nt: TGCGCCAGCAGCCAAAGTTCCAGGGGGCCGGGAGAGCAGTACTTC
cdr3_aa: CASSQSSRGPGEQYF

cdr3_length: 16
v_call: TRBV5-5
j_call: TRBJ1-6
d_call: .
clone_size: .
cdr3_nt: TGTGCCAGCAGCTTGCGGTCGAGCTCCTATAATTCACCCCTCCACTTT
cdr3_aa: CASSLRSSSYNSPLHF

cdr3_length: 11
v_call: TRBV5-8
j_call: TRBJ1-5
d_call: .
clone_size: .
cdr3_nt: TGTGCCAGCAGCTTGTTCCAGCCCCAGCATTTT
cdr3_aa: CASSLFQPQHF

cdr3_length: 13
v_call: TRBV5-1
j_call: TRBJ1-2
d_call: TRBD1
clone_size: .
cdr3_nt: TGCGCCAGCAGCCCGGGACAGCACTATGGCTACACCTTC
cdr3_aa: CASSPGQHYGYTF

cdr3_length: 13
v_call: TRBV29-1
j_call: TRBJ1-6
d_call: .
clone_size: .
cdr3_nt: TGCAGCGTTGCAGACCGGAGTAATTCACCCCTCCACTTT
cdr3_aa: CSVADRSNSPLHF

cdr3_length: 15
v_call: TRBV19
j_call: TRBJ1-5
d_call: .
clone_size: few
cdr3_nt: TGTGCCAGTAGTAAGCAGGGGATTAGCAATCAGCCCCAGCATTTT
cdr3_aa: CASSKQGISNQPQHF

cdr3_length: 14
v_call: TRBV11-3
j_call: TRBJ2-2
d_call: TRBD2
clone_size: once
cdr3_nt: TGTGCCAGCAGCCGCGGACTAGTTGGCGGGGAGCTGTTTTTT
cdr3_aa: CASSRGLVGGELFF

cdr3_length: 14
v_call: TRBV19
j_call: TRBJ1-3
d_call: .
clone_size: .
cdr3_nt: TGTGCCAGTAGTCGGAGCAGGGCGAGAAACACCATATATTTT
cdr3_aa: CASSRSRARNTIYF

cdr3_length: 15
v_call: TRBV6-5
j_call: TRBJ1-1
d_call: .
clone_size: once
cdr3_nt: TGTGCCAGCAGTTACTACTGGAGGGGGAACACTGAAGCTTTCTTT
cdr3_aa: CASSYYWRGNTEAFF

cdr3_length: 13
v_call: TRBV11-1
j_call: TRBJ2-1
d_call: .
clone_size: .
cdr3_nt: TGTGCCAGCAGCGCCACTAGTTTAGGTGAGCAGTTCTTC
cdr3_aa: CASSATSLGEQFF

cdr3_length: 12
v_call: TRBV5-5
j_call: TRBJ1-1
d_call: .
clone_size: .
cdr3_nt: TGTGCCAGCAGCTTGAGCAGGGGAGAAGCTTTCTTT
cdr3_aa: CASSLSRGEAFF

cdr3_length: 15
v_call: TRBV5-4
j_call: TRBJ1-1
d_call: .
clone_size: .
cdr3_nt: TGTGCCAGCAGCTCCCGGACAGCTATGAACACTGAAGCTTTCTTT
cdr3_aa: CASSSRTAMNTEAFF

cdr3_length: 14
v_call: TRBV18
j_call: TRBJ2-7
d_call: .
clone_size: .
cdr3_nt: TGTGCCAGCTCACCACTGAGTTGGGTCCACGAGCAGTACTTC
cdr3_aa: CASSPLSWVHEQYF

cdr3_length: 15
v_call: TRBV2
j_call: TRBJ2-7
d_call: TRBD2
clone_size: .
cdr3_nt: TGTGCCAGCACCCGACTAGCGGGAGGGTCTGGGGAGCAGTACTTC
cdr3_aa: CASTRLAGGSGEQYF

cdr3_length: 16
v_call: TRBV19
j_call: TRBJ2-1
d_call: TRBD2
clone_size: .
cdr3_nt: TGTGCCAGTTCGAAGACTAGCGAGACAAACTACAATGAGCAGTTCTTC
cdr3_aa: CASSKTSETNYNEQFF

cdr3_length: 13
v_call: TRBV10-1
j_call: TRBJ1-1
d_call: TRBD1
clone_size: .
cdr3_nt: TGCGCCAGCAGTAGGACAGGGGGGACTGAAGCTTTCTTT
cdr3_aa: CASSRTGGTEAFF

cdr3_length: 18
v_call: TRBV10-3
j_call: TRBJ2-6
d_call: TRBD2
clone_size: once
cdr3_nt: TGTGCCATCAGTGATTCGGGAGGGGCTATCCCTGGGGCCAACGTCCTGACTTTC
cdr3_aa: CAISDSGGAIPGANVLTF

cdr3_length: 13
v_call: TRBV7-9
j_call: TRBJ1-1
d_call: TRBD1
clone_size: .
cdr3_nt: TGTGCCGGCCCGGACAGGCCGGACACTGAAGCTTTCTTT
cdr3_aa: CAGPDRPDTEAFF

cdr3_length: 17
v_call: TRBV9
j_call: TRBJ2-1
d_call: .
clone_size: .
cdr3_nt: TGTGCCAGCAGCGTGGCCCGGGACACCCTGTGGGGGGATGAGCAGTTCTTC
cdr3_aa: CASSVARDTLWGDEQFF

cdr3_length: 16
v_call: TRBV28
j_call: TRBJ1-1
d_call: .
clone_size: .
cdr3_nt: TGTGCCAGCAGTTTATCCCCCGCACAGATGAACACTGAAGCTTTCTTT
cdr3_aa: CASSLSPAQMNTEAFF

cdr3_length: 15
v_call: TRBV10-3
j_call: TRBJ1-1
d_call: .
clone_size: .
cdr3_nt: TGTGCCGTAGGGGGGGCAGGGCTAATGAACACTGAAGCTTTCTTT
cdr3_aa: CAVGGAGLMNTEAFF

cdr3_length: 15
v_call: TRBV19
j_call: TRBJ2-7
d_call: .
clone_size: few
cdr3_nt: TGTGCCAGTAGTCGGAAACTCGGAGGGTCCTACGAGCAGTACTTC
cdr3_aa: CASSRKLGGSYEQYF

cdr3_length: 14
v_call: TRBV3-1/TRBV3-2
j_call: TRBJ1-2
d_call: .
clone_size: .
cdr3_nt: TGTGCCAGCAGCCAGGTACAGGGTGACTATGGCTACACCTTC
cdr3_aa: CASSQVQGDYGYTF

cdr3_length: 14
v_call: TRBV6-5
j_call: TRBJ1-5
d_call: .
clone_size: once
cdr3_nt: TGTGCCAGCAGGTCTGGCAGGGGCTATCAGCCCCAGCATTTT
cdr3_aa: CASRSGRGYQPQHF

cdr3_length: 17
v_call: TRBV7-6
j_call: TRBJ1-2
d_call: TRBD1
clone_size: .
cdr3_nt: TGTGCCAGCAGCCGCCGGGACAGTCTGGAAGGGTTTTATGGCTACACCTTC
cdr3_aa: CASSRRDSLEGFYGYTF